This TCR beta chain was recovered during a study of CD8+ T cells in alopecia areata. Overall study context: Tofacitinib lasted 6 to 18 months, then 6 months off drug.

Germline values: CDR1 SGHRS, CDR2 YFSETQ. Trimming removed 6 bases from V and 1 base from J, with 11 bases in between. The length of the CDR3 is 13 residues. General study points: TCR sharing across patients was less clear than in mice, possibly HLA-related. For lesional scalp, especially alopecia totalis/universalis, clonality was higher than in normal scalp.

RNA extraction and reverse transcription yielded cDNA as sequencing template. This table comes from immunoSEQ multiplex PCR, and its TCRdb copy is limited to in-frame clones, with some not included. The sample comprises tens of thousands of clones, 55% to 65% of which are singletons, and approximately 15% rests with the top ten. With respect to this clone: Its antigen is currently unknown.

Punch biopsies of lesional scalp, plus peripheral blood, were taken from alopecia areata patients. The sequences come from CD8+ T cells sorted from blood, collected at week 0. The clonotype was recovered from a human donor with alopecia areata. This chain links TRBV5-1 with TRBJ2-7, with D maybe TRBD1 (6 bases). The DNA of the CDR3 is TGCGCCAGCAAGGGGGACACTTCCTACGAGCAGTACTTC. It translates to CASKGDTSYEQYF.